These 16 T cell receptor beta chains originate from one sample sequenced in a study of radiotherapy plus CTLA-4 blockade in lung cancer. Sequencing was performed with immunoSEQ multiplex PCR; in TCRdb, only in-frame clones are kept and a portion is missing. The repertoire includes roughly 54,000 clones, roughly four fifths of them detected once, and roughly 4.9% sits in the top ten. The sample in question was peripheral blood, obtained from a patient treated with radiotherapy plus ipilimumab. These TCRs come from a human donor with non-small cell lung cancer whose response to radiotherapy plus ipilimumab could not be evaluated.

This clone was counted a single time. The chain carries TRBV6-5 and TRBJ2-5; 7 nucleotides line up with TRBD1. The length of the CDR3 is 14 residues. Germline CDR1 is MNHEY and CDR2 is SVGAGI. Trimming at V came to 6 bases and at J to 5 bases, leaving 9 bases not matched to a gene. CDR3 loop: CASRWTGQGETQYF. The CDR3 region has the DNA TGTGCCAGCAGGTGGACAGGCCAGGGGGAGACCCAGTACTTC.

J is TRBJ2-3 and V is TRBV16; 7 positions agree with TRBD2. The CDR3 totals 14 residues. Germline CDR1 and CDR2: KGHSY and FQNENV. Trimming took 7 bases from V and 4 from J; bases not matched to a gene: 8. This CDR3 is CASKRSGNADTQYF. The CDR3 coding sequence is TGTGCCAGCAAGAGGAGCGGGAACGCAGATACGCAGTATTTT.

This chain joins TRBV14 and TRBJ1-1, with D maybe TRBD1 (5 bases). The CDR3 loop spans 16 amino acids. The germline CDR1 and CDR2 sequences are SGHDN and FVKESK. V was clipped by 1 base and J by 5 bases, with 17 bases between them. The CDR3 DNA reads TGTGCCAGCAGCCAAGTCTTCTCGGGGGTTTGGACTGAAGCTTTCTTT. Translating gives CASSQVFSGVWTEAFF.

The chain links TRBV28 to TRBJ1-1; D is possibly TRBD1 (5 bases). V was clipped by 2 bases and J by 0 bases, with 13 bases between them. The CDR3 spans 16 residues. Per the germline V gene, CDR1 is MDHEN and CDR2 is SYDVKM. CDR3 amino acids: CASSLRQLGLNTEAFF. CDR3 sequence (DNA): TGTGCCAGCAGTTTAAGACAGCTCGGGTTGAACACTGAAGCTTTCTTT.

The chain carries TRBV28 and TRBJ2-4; D gene ambiguous. Looked up from germline, CDR1 is MDHEN and CDR2 is SYDVKM. The CDR3 has 14 amino acids. V lost 2 bases and J 5 bases, leaving 10 bases between the germline ends. CDR3 sequence: CASSLVVPENIQYF. CDR3 bases: TGTGCCAGCAGTTTAGTAGTCCCTGAAAACATTCAGTACTTC.

This clone showed up just once. CDR3 sequence (DNA): TGTGCCACCAGCAGTGGGATAGCGGGGAACACAGATACGCAGTATTTT. It encodes CATSSGIAGNTDTQYF. The chain recombines TRBV15 with TRBJ2-3, with 8 bases aligning to TRBD2. The junction had 7 bases not matched to a gene; V was cut back by 3 bases and J by 2 bases. CDR1 and CDR2 from the germline V gene are LNHNV and YYDKDF (reference sequence). CDR3 length equals 16 residues.

This clone was seen just once. The chain couples TRBV4-3 to TRBJ2-1; D is perhaps TRBD2 (5 bases). The CDR3 is 15 amino acids. Germline lookup yields CDR1 LGHNA and CDR2 YSLEER. Trimming removed 4 bases from V and 3 bases from J, with 13 bases in between. The CDR3 sequence: CASSPYSGDYNEQFF. CDR3 DNA sequence: TGCGCCAGCAGCCCCTATTCCGGGGACTACAATGAGCAGTTCTTC.

The J gene is TRBJ2-7, the V gene TRBV7-3; the match to TRBD1 covers 7 bases. Germline V gene sequence: CDR1 SGHTA, CDR2 FQGTGA. The CDR3 has 13 amino acids. After removal of 1 base from V and 6 bases from J, the junction contained 3 bases not matched to a gene. The chain's CDR3 is CASSLSAGGEQYF. The CDR3 coding sequence is TGTGCCAGCAGCTTAAGCGCAGGGGGCGAGCAGTACTTC. Variable domain in full (rest from reference TRBV7-3 and TRBJ2-7): GAGVSQTPSNKVTEKGKYVELRCDPISGHTALYWYRQSLGQGPEFLIYFQGTGAADDSGLPNDRFFAVRPEGSVSTLKIQRTERGDSAVYLCASSLSAGGEQYFGPGTRLTVT.

In its sample, this clone was seen once. J is TRBJ2-5 and V is TRBV6-5; the D is unclear. Germline V gives CDR1 MNHEY, CDR2 SVGAGI. The V end was cut by 3 bases, the J end by 0 bases, with 5 bases between. This CDR3 is 13 amino acids long. The CDR3 is CASSYSDQETQYF. As DNA, the CDR3 is TGTGCCAGCAGTTATTCAGACCAAGAGACCCAGTACTTC.

The rearrangement links TRBV5-1 to TRBJ2-7; TRBD1 might be the D (6 bases). The CDR3 consists of 13 residues. V was trimmed by 0 bases and J by 3 bases, leaving 7 bases between them. Germline V gives CDR1 SGHRS, CDR2 YFSETQ. The CDR3 is CASSLGTVYEQYF. The CDR3 DNA sequence: TGCGCCAGCAGCTTGGGGACAGTCTACGAGCAGTACTTC.

DNA for the CDR3: TGTGCCAGTAGCGAGGGGGCGCTCGGAAACACCATATATTTT. Residues: CASSEGALGNTIYF. The chain employs TRBV19 and TRBJ1-3, with 7 bases aligning to TRBD1. CDR3 length: 14 residues. Trimming took 6 bases from V and 4 from J; bases not matched to a gene: 6. CDR1 is LNHDA and CDR2 is SQIVND in the germline V gene (reference sequence).

The V gene is TRBV6-1, the J gene TRBJ1-2; D may be TRBD1 (5 bases). The V and J ends lost 4 bases and 2 bases respectively, with 8 bases between them. The CDR3 length is 13 residues. The germline gives CDR1 MNHNS, CDR2 SASEGT. The CDR3 spells CASSVQENYGYTF. The CDR3 DNA sequence: TGTGCCAGCAGTGTACAGGAAAACTATGGCTACACCTTC.

This chain uses TRBV6-5 with TRBJ1-2; a possible D gene is TRBD1 (6 bases). Per germline, CDR1 MNHEY and CDR2 SVGAGI. CDR3 length: 14 residues. The V end lost 0 bases, the J end lost 8 bases, and 13 bases lay between the germline ends. CDR3 in amino acids: CASSYSKHRAGYTF. Here the CDR3 DNA reads TGTGCCAGCAGTTACTCGAAACACAGGGCGGGCTACACCTTC.

This clone was counted once. The CDR3 here is CASSLDRGGDGYTF. DNA for the CDR3: TGCGCCAGCAGCCTAGACAGGGGAGGGGATGGCTACACCTTC. V is TRBV5-1 and J is TRBJ1-2; 8 nucleotides align to TRBD1. CDR1 is SGHRS, CDR2 YFSETQ, per germline. The CDR3 loop spans 14 amino acids. V lost 4 bases and J lost 6; bases outside the gene matches: 8.

This clone was seen a few times. The V and J genes are TRBV5-4 and TRBJ2-6; D might be TRBD2 (5 bases). The CDR3 has 15 residues. CDR1 and CDR2 (germline): SGHNT, YYREEE (reference sequence). Trimming shortened V by 5 bases and J by 6 bases, and 15 bases separated the two germline ends. CDR3: CASRNAMREANVLTF. CDR3 sequence (DNA): TGTGCCAGCAGAAATGCCATGAGGGAGGCCAACGTCCTGACTTTC.

The J gene is TRBJ2-7, the V gene TRBV29-1, with 10 bases identical to TRBD1. V shed 0 bases, J shed 2 bases, and the junction held 4 bases outside the gene matches. This CDR3 is 15 amino acids long. The germline gives CDR1 SQVTM, CDR2 ANQGSEA. The CDR3 region is CSVEDSGQGTYEQYF. In DNA, the CDR3 is TGCAGCGTTGAAGACTCGGGACAGGGGACCTACGAGCAGTACTTC.